A selection of T cell receptor beta chains follows, all from one sample in a study of PD-1 blockade in classical Hodgkin lymphoma. The repertoire was sequenced with immunoSEQ multiplex PCR; TCRdb's copy has only in-frame clones and lacks some. The table shows about 4,200 clones, with approximately 72% occurring only once. Sequencing used peripheral blood mononuclear cells (PBMCs), obtained before the second cycle of nivolumab. Receptor source: a human donor with classical Hodgkin lymphoma. Each CDR3 is given with its conserved first and last residue. Each record gives: V gene, clone size, J gene, D gene, CDR3 DNA, CDR3 protein. A D gene is named only where the DNA matches it firmly. Clone size, where shown, is once, few, many, or a class for clones that have expanded.

TRBV6-5,once,TRBJ1-1,-,TGTGCCAGCAGTTACTCGTTGGCAGAAGTCAAAGCTTCCTTT,CASSYSLAEVKASF
TRBV11-2,once,TRBJ2-1,-,TGTGCCAGCAGCTCCGCCCCCATTTTCCTTGAGCAGTTCTTC,CASSSAPIFLEQFF
TRBV14,-,TRBJ2-2,-,TGTGCCAGCAGCCAAGTCGACAGTACGAACACCGGGGAGCTGTTTTTT,CASSQVDSTNTGELFF
TRBV5-1,-,TRBJ2-1,-,TGCGCCAGCAGCTCCGAGGGGACCCGAGGAAATGAGCAGTTCTTC,CASSSEGTRGNEQFF
TRBV19,-,TRBJ2-3,-,TGTGCCAGTAGCTCCCCTAGGAGGGGGACAGATACGCAGTATTTT,CASSSPRRGTDTQYF
TRBV7-3,-,TRBJ2-2,-,TGTGCCAGCAGCTTAAATTACAGGGCGAACACCGGGGAGCTGTTTTTT,CASSLNYRANTGELFF
TRBV7-7,-,TRBJ2-5,-,TGTGCTAGCAGCTTATGGCCGAGGGAGACCCAGTACTTC,CASSLWPRETQYF
TRBV5-1,-,TRBJ2-3,TRBD2,TGCGCCAGCAGCTTAGGGACTAGCGGGAGGTCAGGCACAGATACGCAGTATTTT,CASSLGTSGRSGTDTQYF
TRBV9,-,TRBJ2-3,-,TGTGCCAGCAGCGTAGGTAATAAACCAACAGATACGCAGTATTTT,CASSVGNKPTDTQYF
TRBV30,-,TRBJ2-1,TRBD2,TGTGCCTGGAGGTCGGGCGGGAGGGCCGATGAGCAGTTCTTC,CAWRSGGRADEQFF
TRBV5-8,few,TRBJ2-1,TRBD2,TGTGCCAGCAGCCCGGGACTAGCGATCCACAATGAGCAGTTCTTC,CASSPGLAIHNEQFF
TRBV28,-,TRBJ1-2,-,TGTGCCAGCAGTTTAAGCTTTAGGGGTAACTATGGCTACACCTTC,CASSLSFRGNYGYTF
TRBV5-4,once,TRBJ2-2,TRBD2,TGTGCCAGCAGCTCCGGGCTAGCGGGAGGGCCATCCGGGGAGCTGTTTTTT,CASSSGLAGGPSGELFF
TRBV28,medium-sized,TRBJ2-7,-,TGTGCCAGCAGCCCACCAAGTTGGTACGAGCAGTACTTC,CASSPPSWYEQYF
TRBV7-8,few,TRBJ2-1,TRBD2,TGTGCCAGCAGCCTACCGGGTGCTAGCGGATACAATGAGCAGTTCTTC,CASSLPGASGYNEQFF
TRBV30,-,TRBJ1-2,-,TGTGCCTGGAGTGTACGGACAGACCATGGCTACACCTTC,CAWSVRTDHGYTF
TRBV19,-,TRBJ2-1,-,TGTGCCAGTAGTAGGAACAGGGACCGGGAGCAGTTCTTC,CASSRNRDREQFF
TRBV19,-,TRBJ2-7,TRBD1,TGTGCCAGTAGTGAGGGACAGGGAAGAGGCGAGCAGTACTTC,CASSEGQGRGEQYF
TRBV18,-,TRBJ2-2,-,TGTGCCAGCTCACCCCCCGGGACACCAACGGGCGGGGAGCTGTTTTTT,CASSPPGTPTGGELFF
TRBV19,-,TRBJ1-4,TRBD1,TGTGCCAGTAGGGCCGGGACAGGGAGTGAAAAACTGTTTTTT,CASRAGTGSEKLFF
TRBV29-1,few,TRBJ2-7,-,TGCAGCGCCGCCAGCGATTCCTACGAGCAGTACTTC,CSAASDSYEQYF
TRBV27,few,TRBJ2-5,-,TGTGCCAGCAGAGAGTTAGCGACAGTCCAAGAGACCCAGTACTTC,CASRELATVQETQYF
TRBV9,-,TRBJ2-1,TRBD2,TGTGCCAGCAGCGCCGGGACTAGCTCCTACAATGAGCAGTTCTTC,CASSAGTSSYNEQFF
TRBV7-9,-,TRBJ2-2,-,TGTGCCAGCAGCGCGATCCCTAGCACCGGGGAGCCGTTTTTT,CASSAIPSTGEPFF
TRBV13,few,TRBJ2-7,-,TGTGCCAGCAGCTCTAGCAGGAGCTCCTACGAGCAGTACTTC,CASSSSRSSYEQYF